Listed here is a single T cell receptor beta chain. This clone was observed a single time. The antigen it binds to is not known. No base quality values were provided; no much bigger clone lies one nucleotide off. This sample was taken from a study of cytomegalovirus exposure and HLA in healthy donors listed by TCRdb under 2017. Broadly, across the study: An earlier analysis of approximately 590 of the donors reported roughly 270 Gb of sequence data and 100 million to 130 million unique TCR beta sequences from 150 million to 200 million T cells. The study aimed to test whether cataloging public T cell receptors could reveal signatures of past pathogen exposure. Of the roughly 390 genotyped donors, 65% to 90% fell in the genetic ancestry cluster associated with self-reported Caucasian donors. In a later analysis, previously published TCR beta repertoires from about 670 donors were re-analyzed and high-resolution HLA genotyping was added so that TCR occurrence patterns could be studied. The study profiled the T cell repertoires of fewer than 850 subjects by immunosequencing and related them to cytomegalovirus serostatus. All discovery cohort repertoires had been generated using a single sequencing platform. Besides the first cohort of roughly 660 subjects, a separate validation cohort made up of around 120 different subjects was used. Roughly 300 gigabases of sequencing data and approximately 92 million unique TCR sequences made up an early release that covered 500 to 700 HLA-typed donors. Because of strong linkage in the cohort, a few DR-DQ haplotypes were treated as single units for association and clustering. Alongside the repertoire data, information on donor age, sex, ethnicity and CMV serostatus was compiled. To predict cytomegalovirus infection status, the study brought together high-throughput TCR immunosequencing, statistical association of individual TCRs with disease status, and machine learning. Among under 450 genotyped donors of the cohort, an average of approximately 240,000 unique TCR beta nucleotide sequences were sequenced per donor, around 18% of them non-productive. Typing coverage varied by locus: about 620-640 donors for A, B, C, DRB1 and DQB1; roughly 500 for DQA1; nearly 610 for DPA1; 450 to 480 for DPB1. Genome-wide SNP genotypes for about 60% of the roughly 670 donors were used in a later genetic analysis, which treated that subset as a discovery cohort. In an earlier analysis of several hundred of the donors, high-throughput TCR beta sequencing was used to judge whether each TCR beta V gene segment behaved as functional or pseudogenic. HLA typing included class I and class II loci at four-digit resolution. Rather than drawing on any new phenotypic data, the later analysis identified candidate immune exposures from TCR beta sequences and the way those sequences occurred across donors. Broader findings and caveats from the paper: In a later analysis, HLA-associated TCR beta chains showed more clonal expansion and lower generation probabilities than non-associated chains that were equally common. A further reported finding was that TCR beta sequences accurately predicted the HLA-A and HLA-B alleles for most subjects in the first cohort. According to a later analysis, parvovirus B19, influenza, CMV and Epstein-Barr virus appeared linked to several top co-occurrence clusters. The classifier was reported to diagnose cytomegalovirus status with high specificity and sensitivity in both the original and validation cohorts. In a later analysis, most CMV-associated TCR beta chains were found to appear HLA-restricted, with HLA associations seemingly driven largely by CMV exposure. Some IMGT-functional V segments, including TRBV6-2 and TRBV6-3, could not be told apart with the 87-base-pair reads, so those segments were excluded. Because counts were too low, seventeen rarely observed V segments, including chromosome 9 orphons, were left out of the earlier analysis of 500 to 650 of the donors. In the study, around 160 TCR beta chains were listed as associated with cytomegalovirus. A later analysis associated about 18,000 TCR beta sequences with specific HLA alleles at a false discovery rate of 0.05. In this cohort, only TCR beta chains were sequenced, and detectable features were limited by the absence of alpha or paired-chain data. Because HLA typing was unavailable for some donors at each locus, only the typed subset was used in association tests. According to a later genetic analysis, donors in an Asian-associated ancestry cluster had fewer N-insertions in productive TCRs than the approximately 670-donor mean. Broadly in line with IMGT annotations, most TCR beta V segments showed up in productive rearrangements about 90% or about 30% of the time in an earlier analysis of around 600 of the donors. In vitro tests confirmed that a few of the cytomegalovirus-associated TCR beta chains recognize cytomegalovirus antigens. Most TCR sequences were observed very rarely across donors, whereas some public TCRs were present in many individuals. The presence/absence analyses assumed that sequencing depth was roughly uniform across donors, and that assumption may not be true. According to the authors, the approach could potentially be generalized to other disease states and immunological phenotypes. For the cohort, immune exposure information was limited to CMV serostatus. V-gene and J-gene trimming of TCR beta chains was associated with a missense DCLRE1C variant in a later genetic analysis, and the association was replicated in an independent cohort. Linkage disequilibrium might explain the correlated functional status among segregating V segments, but an unknown experimental factor could not be excluded. A group of highly shared sequence variants was considered likely to be a technical artifact of the sequencing pipeline. In a later analysis, TCR association rates were found to vary across HLA loci, with the most associated TCRs seen for DRB1 alleles and the fewest for HLA-C alleles. When HLA alleles, especially DR and DQ, strongly co-occurred, TCR associations were difficult to assign to individual alleles.

Libraries were prepared through the immunoSEQ multiplex PCR assay. For the multiplex PCR, a mixture combining 60 forward primers for TCR Vbeta segments and 13 reverse primers for TCR Jbeta segments was used. The CDR3 region of rearranged TCR beta genes was amplified from genomic DNA with a multiplex PCR assay. Amplified TCR beta libraries were sequenced as 87-base-pair reads on the Illumina HiSeq System. Processing in the source paper ran as follows. A later analysis tallied some 79 million unique TCR beta chains across the 550 to 850 repertoires, and 10 million to 11 million of those chains were shared by two or more donors. A nearest-neighbor algorithm error-corrected the raw reads and collapsed the reads into unique sequences, merging closely related sequences to remove PCR and sequencing errors. Alignment of CDR3 sequences to IMGT reference sequences was used to assign V, D and J gene segments. For a sequence to be retained, at least a six-nucleotide match to both a V gene segment and a J gene segment was required. Rearrangements were called productive when the CDR3 lacked stop codons and stayed in frame with V and J; all others were non-productive. CDR3 was defined according to IMGT convention as the region running from the second conserved V-encoded cysteine to the conserved J-encoded phenylalanine. In an earlier analysis of more than 550 of the donors, sequences lacking an unambiguous match to a single V gene segment were excluded. In an earlier analysis of several hundred of the donors, V segments were called functional above 56.7% productive rearrangements and were called segregating when the between-donor standard deviation exceeded 5%. A statistical classification framework was built to diagnose cytomegalovirus status from the catalog of TCR beta chain sequences. In a later analysis, V and J genes were assigned by comparing TCR nucleotide sequences against IMGT/GENE-DB human TR gene sequences. In a later analysis, CDR3 sequences and most-parsimonious VDJ recombination scenarios were assigned using the TCRdist pipeline. A later analysis defined each TCR beta chain by its CDR3 amino acid sequence plus V-gene family, and excluded reads lacking a unique V-gene family. To address suspected cross-contamination and a sequencing artifact, a later analysis removed 592 highly shared, low-generation-probability nucleotide sequences. In a later analysis, a clonal expansion index was calculated for each public chain from normalized within-repertoire ranks of inferred template counts. In a later analysis, generation probabilities were computed using a VDJ recombination model fitted to out-of-frame rearrangements, and the results were checked against IGoR. Hypergeometric tests were used in a later analysis to score TCR-TCR, TCR-HLA and TCR-CMV co-occurrence, with a repertoire-size bias correction applied to the TCR pairs. False discovery rates were estimated in a later analysis by permuting HLA or CMV assignments 20 times. In a later analysis, co-occurring TCRs were grouped using DBSCAN, with TCRdist sequence similarity added in when clustering inside HLA-allele-positive subsets. Co-occurrence clustering excluded repertoires with fewer than 30,000 or more than 120,000 public chains, plus five with anomalous nucleotide sharing. TCRdb took this table from immuneACCESS and kept in-frame rearrangements with V and J called. Such tables lack part of the clones; where checked against another copy, unresolved V genes explain under half of the gap, and the rest is unexplained. The DNA gave D and trimming, while V, J and clone size come from that table. Here the sample has roughly 99,000 clones; over 75% occur a single time. The biggest ten clones account for approximately 2.1% of the sample.

V has 5 bases trimmed and J has 5 bases trimmed; junction bases matching no gene number 7. The germline V gene (reference sequence) sets CDR1 to LNHDA and CDR2 to SQIVND. The CDR3 covers 14 residues, taking in both the cysteine and the phenylalanine. Only the CDR3 region is kept as DNA, spanning 42 bases read in frame from base 1. In total, approximately 700 healthy bone marrow donors made up the cohort. Cohort members were all nominally healthy when sampled, although unrecorded immune exposures were likely present. The donor was CMV seronegative and belonged to the group of approximately 320 seronegative cohort members. Every donor gave a peripheral blood sample, and the peripheral blood mononuclear cells from that sample were used for TCR beta sequencing. The Qiagen DNeasy Blood Extraction Kit was used to extract genomic DNA from the blood cell samples.

The TCR comes from a man in his thirties or forties in good health and CMV-seronegative. The sequencing sample was made of PBMCs. Here the chain combines TRBV19 and TRBJ2-7; TRBD1 matches 9 bases in the middle. The CDR3 corresponds to CASSPVWTGDEQYF. The DNA reads as follows: TGTGCCAGTAGTCCGGTGTGGACAGGGGACGAGCAGTACTTC.